This TCR beta chain was sequenced in a study of cytomegalovirus exposure and HLA in healthy donors. Study observations and caveats: Highly shared variants forming one cluster were likely a sequencing artifact. CMV serostatus was the sole immune exposure information available. Whilst most TCR sequences proved rare, a subset of public TCRs occurred across many donors.

Both 60 Vbeta primers and 13 Jbeta primers went into the PCR. Original processing methods: Approximately 73 million unique TCR beta chains, roughly 11 million shared, were counted in a later analysis. Assay used: immunoSEQ multiplex PCR; TCRdb lists only in-frame clones, some missing. V and J calls and clone size follow that table, whereas D and trimming were derived from the DNA. The sample lists over 110,000 clones; 80% were seen once. Points on this clone: Its antigen remains unknown.

Specimen: PBMCs. The source is a man in his forties in good health and CMV-seronegative.

The CDR3 loop is CASCNNRQGGTEAFF. In DNA, the CDR3 is TGTGCCAGCTGTAACAACCGACAGGGTGGGACTGAAGCTTTCTTT. V usage is TRBV6-1 and J usage is TRBJ1-1, with TRBD1 matching 7 bases. Germline V gene sequence: CDR1 MNHNS, CDR2 SASEGT. J gave up 5 bases and V 8 bases, and 14 bases lay outside the gene matches. This CDR3 is 15 amino acids long.